Below, 21 T cell receptor beta chains from the same sample are listed, as sequenced in a study of blood T cell repertoires in COVID-19. TCRdb keeps only in-frame clones here, not all; method: immunoSEQ multiplex PCR. The sample holds 60,000 to 90,000 clones, approximately 88% seen once. Input material: peripheral blood. All receptors come from a woman older than 75 with active or convalescent COVID-19.

The chain couples TRBV7-2 to TRBJ2-7, with D hard to call. The CDR3 consists of 14 residues. Deletions cut 5 bases from V and 0 bases from J, with 11 bases between. CDR1 is SGHTA and CDR2 is FQGNSA in the germline V gene. CDR3 coding DNA: TGTGCCAGCAGCACTCAACAGAGCTCCTACGAGCAGTACTTC. It specifies CASSTQQSSYEQYF.

The chain carries TRBV11-2 and TRBJ2-7, with D tentatively TRBD2 (7 bases). CDR3 length: 14 amino acids. The V and J ends lost 5 bases and 6 bases respectively, with 17 bases between them. Germline V gene data show CDR1 as SGHAT and CDR2 as FQNNGV. CDR3 bases: TGTGCCAGCAGCCACCGCACCCGGGGGGCCGAGCAGTACTTC. Translated, it gives CASSHRTRGAEQYF.

Only one count was recorded for this clone. This chain uses TRBV19 with TRBJ1-6; D perhaps matches TRBD1 (5 bases). The V and J ends lost 4 bases and 8 bases respectively, with 6 bases between them. The CDR3 has 12 residues. From germline, CDR1 is LNHDA and CDR2 SQIVND (reference sequence). CDR3: CASSTGDSPLHF. CDR3 nucleotide sequence: TGTGCCAGTAGTACGGGGGATTCACCCCTCCACTTT.

The J gene is TRBJ2-7, the V gene TRBV7-8; TRBD1 matches at 7 bases. There are 14 residues in the CDR3. Germline loops: CDR1 SGHVS, CDR2 FQNEAQ. V was clipped by 3 bases and J by 2 bases; unmatched bases: 4. The CDR3 spells CASSFLGTAYEQYF. The DNA of the CDR3 is TGTGCCAGCAGCTTCTTAGGGACAGCCTACGAGCAGTACTTC. Full variable domain (rest looked up from reference TRBV7-8 and TRBJ2-7): GAGVSQSPRYKVAKRGQDVALRCDPISGHVSLFWYQQALGQGPEFLTYFQNEAQLDKSGLPSDRFFAERPEGSVSTLKIQRTQQEDSAVYLCASSFLGTAYEQYFGPGTRLTVT.

The chain joins TRBV7-9 to TRBJ1-3; tentatively, D is TRBD1 (5 bases). Trimming shortened V by 4 bases and J by 4 bases, and 11 bases separated the two germline ends. The germline V gene has CDR1 SEHNR and CDR2 FQNEAQ (reference sequence). The CDR3 runs 14 residues. Written as DNA, the CDR3 is TGTGCCAGCAGCTCATACAGGATGGGAAACACCATATATTTT. Translating gives CASSSYRMGNTIYF.

The V and J genes are TRBV7-9 and TRBJ1-3; TRBD1 matches 10 bases. CDR1 and CDR2 from the germline V gene are SEHNR and FQNEAQ (reference sequence). The CDR3 spans 14 residues. V trimming: 5 bases; J trimming: 4 bases; junction bases outside the gene matches: 2. DNA of the CDR3: TGTGCCAGCAGCCGACAGGGGGCGGGAAACACCATATATTTT. Its protein is CASSRQGAGNTIYF.

The sample holds one count of this clone. The V and J genes are TRBV30 and TRBJ1-6; no clear D gene. Trimming took 0 bases from V and 6 from J, leaving 6 bases between them. The CDR3 is 13 amino acids. Germline CDR1 is GTSNPN and CDR2 is SVGIG (reference sequence). In nucleotides, the CDR3 is TGTGCCTGGAGTGTACAGAGTAATTCACCCCTCCACTTT. Amino acids: CAWSVQSNSPLHF.

The rearrangement joins TRBV18 to TRBJ2-1; a possible D gene is TRBD1 (6 bases). Germline loops: CDR1 KGHSH, CDR2 LQKENI. The CDR3 is made up of 14 amino acids. V lost 2 bases, J lost 9 bases, and 14 bases lay in between. The CDR3 is CASSPNRVPGEQFF. CDR3 nucleotides: TGTGCCAGCTCACCAAACAGGGTACCCGGTGAGCAGTTCTTC.

CDR3 residues: CASSQPAGRGTDTQYF. CDR3 coding DNA: TGTGCCAGCAGCCAACCGGCGGGAAGGGGCACAGATACGCAGTATTTT. The chain uses TRBV3-1 (or the pseudogene TRBV3-2) and TRBJ2-3, with TRBD2 as a possible D gene (6 bases). CDR3 size: 16 residues. Germline V CDR1 and CDR2: LGHDT, YNNKEL (reference sequence). Between the trimmed V and J ends, which lost 2 bases and 1 base, there was a span of 13 bases.

The rearrangement joins TRBV12-2 to TRBJ1-3; TRBD1, as called in the table, went unchecked against the DNA. TRBV12-2 corresponds to a pseudogene. This CDR3 region has 17 residues. CDR3 coding DNA: TGTGCAAGTCGCTATAAAAGTCGCCGGGACAGGGGTAACACCATATATTTT. This gives the protein CASRYKSRRDRGNTIYF.

The V gene is TRBV6-5, the J gene TRBJ2-3, with no clear D. Germline V CDR1 and CDR2: MNHEY, SVGAGI. V lost 7 bases to trimming and J lost 3 bases, with 8 bases between them. This CDR3 spans 12 amino acids. Here the CDR3 reads CASTPETDTQYF. In DNA, the CDR3 is TGTGCCAGCACTCCAGAAACAGATACGCAGTATTTT.

The chain combines TRBV5-1 with TRBJ1-2; 9 bases fit TRBD1. This CDR3 region has 16 residues. V shed 5 bases, J shed 8 bases, and the junction held 16 bases outside the gene matches. Looked up from germline, CDR1 is SGHRS and CDR2 is YFSETQ. The DNA for the CDR3 is TGCGCCAGCAGTTATAGTACTACAGGGGGCGCAGAAGGCTACACCTTC. Its protein product is CASSYSTTGGAEGYTF.

V and J are TRBV18 and TRBJ2-1; perhaps TRBD2 as D (6 bases). CDR1 KGHSH and CDR2 LQKENI come from the germline V gene. Trimming cost V 3 bases and J 7 bases, with 19 bases left between them. This CDR3 region has 16 residues. The CDR3, as DNA: TGTGCCAGCTCACCCCTTGCGGCTCCAAGCGGGAATGAGCAGTTCTTC. Translation gives CASSPLAAPSGNEQFF.

The CDR3 sequence is CASSPPGLAGGVEQFF. CDR3 DNA sequence: TGTGCCAGCTCACCACCGGGACTAGCGGGAGGGGTTGAGCAGTTCTTC. The chain is built from TRBV18 and TRBJ2-1; 16 bases map to TRBD2. The V segment lost 0 bases and the J segment 9 bases; nucleotides outside the gene matches: 2. Germline CDR1 is KGHSH and CDR2 is LQKENI. The CDR3 has 16 residues.

This chain uses TRBV30 with TRBJ1-2, with D perhaps matching TRBD1 (6 bases). There are 15 residues in the CDR3. Germline loops: CDR1 GTSNPN, CDR2 SVGIG (reference sequence). V was cut by 3 bases and J by 4 bases, with 18 bases left in between. The CDR3 loop reads CAWSRGGIEIYGYTF. CDR3 DNA sequence: TGTGCCTGGAGCCGGGGGGGCATCGAGATCTATGGCTACACCTTC.

The V gene is TRBV13, the J gene TRBJ2-5; 12 positions agree with TRBD2. This CDR3 is 17 amino acids long. CDR1 and CDR2 (germline): PRHDT, FYEKMQ (reference sequence). With V trimmed by 0 bases and J by 7 bases, 9 bases remained unmatched. The CDR3 sequence is CASSLGRASGRVGTQYF. The CDR3 DNA sequence: TGTGCCAGCAGCTTAGGCCGAGCTAGCGGGAGGGTTGGGACCCAGTACTTC.

This clone was observed a few times. The chain joins TRBV2 to TRBJ1-6, with 9 bases fitting TRBD1. This CDR3 contains 16 residues. Trimming at V came to 8 bases and at J to 6 bases, leaving 11 bases not matched to a gene. Germline-derived CDR1 and CDR2 are SNHLY and FYNNEI. CDR3 bases: TGTGCCAGCGGTCTAGAGGGGACAGGGTCTAATTCACCCCTCCACTTT. Amino acid sequence: CASGLEGTGSNSPLHF.

V is TRBV6-2 or TRBV6-3 and J is TRBJ2-3, with a tentative D call TRBD2 (7 bases). Per the germline V gene, CDR1 is MNHEY and CDR2 is SVGEGT. Trimming stripped 4 bases from V and 3 bases from J, with 17 bases between. This CDR3 contains 16 residues. CDR3 in DNA: TGTGCCAGCAGTTTCCCACAGGGAGGGCCGACAGATACGCAGTATTTT. Amino acid sequence: CASSFPQGGPTDTQYF.

This chain joins TRBV3-1 (or the pseudogene TRBV3-2) and TRBJ1-4, with D maybe TRBD1 (5 bases). Germline CDR1 is LGHDT and CDR2 is YNNKEL (reference sequence). This CDR3 comprises 14 residues. Trimming removed 7 bases at V and 6 bases at J, with 15 bases between. The CDR3 DNA follows: TGTGCCAGCACCCGACACGGGGGGGATGAAAAACTGTTTTTT. It codes for CASTRHGGDEKLFF.

The chain employs TRBV7-6 and TRBJ1-6, with D possibly TRBD1 on 6 matching bases. The germline CDR1 and CDR2 sequences are SGHVS and FNYEAQ. The CDR3 has 13 amino acids. Trimming pared 6 bases from V and 9 bases from J, leaving 12 bases between. The CDR3 nucleotides are TGTGCCAGCAGTGGACAGACGGGTTCACCCCTCCACTTT. The encoded protein is CASSGQTGSPLHF.

The rearrangement joins TRBV28 to TRBJ1-5; TRBD1 agrees at 8 bases. The CDR3 consists of 17 residues. Germline CDR1 MDHEN, CDR2 SYDVKM. Trimming cost V 7 bases and J 6 bases; bases outside gene matches: 17. The CDR3 loop is CASNLVGGQGAVQPQHF. CDR3 nucleotides: TGTGCCAGCAACCTAGTAGGGGGGCAGGGGGCGGTTCAGCCCCAGCATTTT.